These 20 T cell receptor beta chains originate from one sample sequenced in a study of shared clonotypes between healthy human individuals. Clones were read by immunoSEQ multiplex PCR, and TCRdb kept only the in-frame ones, dropping some. The sample has about 1 million clones, about 74% seen once. Sequencing was done on a sample of memory CD4+ T cells sorted from blood. Noted subset: CD45RA-negative fraction. The receptors derive from a man between 18 and 35 years old in good health.

The chain recombines TRBV29-1 with TRBJ2-3; possible D gene TRBD1, 5 bases. The CDR3 runs to 11 residues. Germline V lookup: CDR1 SQVTM, CDR2 ANQGSEA. The CDR3 coding sequence is TGCGCAGGGCATAGCACAGATACGCAGTATTTT. It specifies CAGHSTDTQYF.

The gene calls are TRBV6-5 and TRBJ1-4; no firm D call. The V end lost 2 bases, the J end lost 5 bases, and 12 bases lay between the germline ends. CDR1 and CDR2 from the germline V gene are MNHEY and SVGAGI. The length of the CDR3 is 15 residues. The CDR3 DNA reads TGTGCCAGCAGTTACGGGCCGGCAGCGAATGAAAAACTGTTTTTT. Translation: CASSYGPAANEKLFF.

The CDR3 here is CASSGAGNEQFF. CDR3 nucleotide sequence: TGTGCCAGCAGCGGCGCTGGCAATGAGCAGTTCTTC. This rearrangement joins TRBV6-6 to TRBJ2-1; the D is unclear. The CDR3 length is 12 residues. The V gene lost 6 bases and the J gene lost 6 bases, with 9 bases spanning the gap. CDR1 and CDR2 from the germline V gene are MNHNY and SVGAGI (reference sequence).

The chain links TRBV19 to TRBJ1-2; the D is unclear. The length of the CDR3 is 12 residues. The V end lost 4 bases, the J end lost 2 bases, and 5 bases lay between the germline ends. CDR1 is LNHDA, CDR2 SQIVND, per germline (reference sequence). This CDR3 reads CASSTRNYGYTF. The CDR3 DNA reads as TGTGCCAGTAGTACTCGAAACTATGGCTACACCTTC.

Comments on this clone: A read error may account for a junction end that differs from germline. Other nucleotide sequences from this sample produce the same CDR3. The chain combines TRBV25-1 with TRBJ2-7; tentatively, D is TRBD1 (6 bases). The germline V gene has CDR1 MGHDK and CDR2 SYGVNS. The CDR3 runs 11 residues. The CDR3 spells CASKRAGEQYF. The CDR3 DNA follows: TGTGCCAGCAAGAGGGCAGGGGAGCAGTACTTT.

V gene TRBV28 combines with J gene TRBJ1-4; possibly TRBD1 for D (5 bases). Germline V gives CDR1 MDHEN, CDR2 SYDVKM. V dropped 3 bases and J dropped 6 bases, with 11 bases sitting between them. This CDR3 is 14 amino acids long. In DNA, the CDR3 is TGTGCCAGCAGTTTCGGGGCTTTTTATGAAAAACTGTTTTTT. Protein sequence: CASSFGAFYEKLFF. Looking up the rest from reference TRBV28 and TRBJ1-4 gives the full variable domain: DVKVTQSSRYLVKRTGEKVFLECVQDMDHENMFWYRQDPGLGLRLIYFSYDVKMKEKGDIPEGYSVSREKKERFSLILESASTNQTSMYLCASSFGAFYEKLFFGSGTQLSVL.

The CDR3 loop reads CASSLSRDQVYGYTF. CDR3 nucleotide sequence: TGTGCCAGCAGCTTATCAAGGGATCAGGTCTATGGCTACACCTTC. The V call is TRBV7-2, the J call TRBJ1-2, with D unresolved. CDR3 length equals 15 residues. V was cut by 2 bases and J by 4 bases, with 14 bases left in between. CDR1 and CDR2 from the germline V gene are SGHTA and FQGNSA.

V and J are TRBV5-1 and TRBJ1-4; D might be TRBD1 (5 bases). V lost 4 bases and J 3 bases, leaving 10 bases between the germline ends. This CDR3 has 14 amino acids. Germline CDR1 is SGHRS and CDR2 is YFSETQ. CDR3 nucleotides: TGCGCCAGCAGCCTGGACACCTCTAATGAAAAACTGTTTTTT. This encodes CASSLDTSNEKLFF.

The chain is built from TRBV11-2 and TRBJ2-5; TRBD1 aligns across 9 bases. Germline V CDR1 and CDR2: SGHAT, FQNNGV. The V gene end was trimmed by 5 bases and the J gene end by 3 bases; junction bases not matched to a gene: 7. This CDR3 contains 15 residues. CDR3 protein: CASSASGTGKETQYF. The CDR3 coding sequence is TGTGCCAGCAGCGCGAGCGGGACAGGGAAAGAGACCCAGTACTTC. Full variable domain (rest looked up from reference TRBV11-2 and TRBJ2-5): EAGVAQSPRYKIIEKRQSVAFWCNPISGHATLYWYQQILGQGPKLLIQFQNNGVVDDSQLPKDRFSAERLKGVDSTLKIQPAKLEDSAVYLCASSASGTGKETQYFGPGTRLLVL.

The chain employs TRBV18 and TRBJ2-1, with unresolved D. V gave up 8 bases and J gave up 5 bases, with 16 bases separating them. CDR1 is KGHSH and CDR2 is LQKENI in the germline V gene. CDR3 length: 14 residues. The CDR3 loop reads CASLAGRWDNEQFF. DNA of the CDR3: TGTGCCAGCCTGGCCGGCCGGTGGGACAATGAGCAGTTCTTC.

The J gene is TRBJ2-1, the V gene TRBV5-5; D is undetermined. V was clipped by 1 base and J by 0 bases, with 11 bases between them. The germline V gene has CDR1 SGHKS and CDR2 YYEKEE (reference sequence). The CDR3 has 16 residues. CDR3: CASSLNMWISYNEQFF. The CDR3 DNA reads TGTGCCAGCAGCTTGAATATGTGGATCTCCTACAATGAGCAGTTCTTC.

The chain uses TRBV9 and TRBJ2-1, with 7 bases that match TRBD2. Germline V lookup: CDR1 SGDLS, CDR2 YYNGEE. The CDR3 totals 14 residues. V shed 4 bases and J 5 bases; nucleotides not matched to a gene: 6. The CDR3 loop is CASSQGGTHNEQFF. CDR3 DNA: TGTGCCAGCAGCCAGGGAGGGACCCACAATGAGCAGTTCTTC.

This clone appeared once. V usage is TRBV30 and J usage is TRBJ2-5, with 12 bases matching TRBD2. The tail of the sequence fits TRBJ2-7 better, so the J call may be wrong. CDR3 length: 17 residues. Germline V gene lookup returns CDR1 GTSNPN and CDR2 SVGIG (reference sequence). The CDR3 reads CAWSVGGTSGWSYEQYF. As DNA, the CDR3 is TGTGCCTGGAGTGTAGGGGGGACTAGCGGGTGGAGTTACGAGCAGTACTTC.

This sequence joins TRBV5-1 and TRBJ1-2; 9 nucleotides agree with TRBD1. The V segment lost 7 bases and the J segment 6 bases; nucleotides outside the gene matches: 7. Germline loops: CDR1 SGHRS, CDR2 YFSETQ. The CDR3 contains 13 residues. The CDR3 spells CASGRTGVHGYTF. In DNA, the CDR3 is TGCGCCAGCGGACGGACAGGGGTACATGGCTACACCTTC.

This rearrangement joins TRBV5-6 to TRBJ2-1; the match to TRBD2 covers 9 bases. The CDR3 runs 16 residues. CDR1 is SGHDT, CDR2 YYEEEE, per germline. V dropped 3 bases and J dropped 3; count of bases not matched to a gene: 7. CDR3 sequence reads: CASSSRTSVFYNEQFF. Here the CDR3 DNA reads TGTGCCAGCAGCTCCCGGACTAGCGTTTTCTACAATGAGCAGTTCTTC.

This rearrangement joins TRBV18 to TRBJ2-7; a weak D match, TRBD1 (6 bases). CDR1 KGHSH and CDR2 LQKENI come from the germline V gene. CDR3 size: 14 residues. V was pared by 4 bases and J by 0 bases, with 10 bases between. The chain's CDR3 is CASSLGQSSYEQYF. CDR3 nucleotide sequence: TGTGCCAGCTCACTCGGACAGAGCTCCTACGAGCAGTACTTC.

The rearrangement links TRBV18 to TRBJ1-2, with 8 bases identical to TRBD1. V lost 5 bases to trimming and J lost 4 bases; unmatched junction nucleotides: 15. CDR1 and CDR2 (germline): KGHSH, LQKENI. The length of the CDR3 is 17 residues. The CDR3 spells CASSRTEPGQVPYGYTF. CDR3 bases: TGTGCCAGCTCAAGAACGGAGCCGGGACAGGTCCCCTATGGCTACACCTTC.

The sample holds a few counts of this clone. The chain recombines TRBV7-2 with TRBJ1-1; D gene ambiguous. Trimming took off 5 bases at V and 6 bases at J, with 13 bases between the two ends. The CDR3 totals 13 residues. In germline, CDR1 is SGHTA, CDR2 FQGNSA. The CDR3 spells CASSPIGRSEAFF. The CDR3 DNA sequence: TGTGCCAGCAGCCCAATTGGCAGGTCTGAAGCTTTCTTT.

This chain uses TRBV6-6 with TRBJ1-5; D ambiguous. The CDR3 runs to 15 residues. Trimming removed 5 bases at V and 0 bases at J, with 11 bases between. Looked up from germline, CDR1 is MNHNY and CDR2 is SVGAGI (reference sequence). CDR3 loop: CASSATLYSNQPQHF. CDR3 bases: TGTGCCAGCAGTGCAACACTTTATAGCAATCAGCCCCAGCATTTT.

Notes on this clone: This CDR3 is also generated by other DNA sequences in the sample. The rearrangement uses TRBV30 and TRBJ1-2, with no clear D. CDR1 and CDR2 (germline): GTSNPN, SVGIG (reference sequence). V dropped 0 bases and J dropped 4 bases, with 3 bases sitting between them. This CDR3 contains 11 residues. The CDR3 here is CAWSVLYGYTF. For the CDR3, the DNA is TGTGCCTGGAGTGTACTCTATGGCTACACCTTC.